These 9 T cell receptor beta chains share one sample of origin, sequenced in a study of beta chain features in type 1 diabetes (dated by TCRdb to between 2018 and 2020). Library prep was done by the immunoSEQ multiplex PCR assay. The entire isolated RNA was reverse transcribed using the High Capacity cDNA Reverse Transcription Kit, and thus expressed TCRB transcripts were sequenced. TCRdb re-hosts the immuneACCESS table, in-frame sequences only. Its copies lack some clones; in the studies checked, an unresolved V gene accounts for under half of them, and the cause for the rest is not known. In this sample the table shows about 320,000 clones, approximately 15% of which occur a single time. The biggest ten clones account for more than 6.5% of the sample. The sample comprised central memory CD4+ T cells from blood. The receptors here all came from a man aged 25 to 40 in good health.

The chain combines TRBV6-5 with TRBJ2-1; D call uncertain. Germline V gives CDR1 MNHEY, CDR2 SVGAGI. The length of the CDR3 is 12 residues. With 5 bases removed from V and 10 bases from J, the gap between germline ends came to 12 bases. The CDR3 bases are TGTGCCAGCAGTCGCCGGCCCCCCGAGCAGTTCTTC. This encodes CASSRRPPEQFF.

There are a few counts of this clone. The rearrangement joins TRBV27 to TRBJ1-2; D ambiguous. CDR3 length: 10 residues. V lost 7 bases and J lost 1, with 1 base in between. Per germline, CDR1 MNHEY and CDR2 SMNVEV (reference sequence). CDR3 region: CASINYGYTF. The CDR3 DNA reads TGTGCCAGCATTAACTATGGCTACACCTTC.

This sequence joins TRBV28 and TRBJ1-2; D gene ambiguous. This CDR3 has 13 amino acids. Per the germline V gene, CDR1 is MDHEN and CDR2 is SYDVKM. V was trimmed by 3 bases and J by 3 bases, leaving 8 bases between them. The CDR3 spells CASSLPGDYGYTF. The CDR3 DNA follows: TGTGCCAGCAGTTTGCCCGGGGACTATGGCTACACCTTC.

This clone was seen more than once but under ten times. The chain links TRBV6-6 to TRBJ1-2; D gene unclear. This CDR3 has 13 amino acids. The V and J ends lost 4 bases and 8 bases respectively, with 14 bases between them. The V gene's germline CDR1 is MNHNY and CDR2 SVGAGI (reference sequence). DNA of the CDR3: TGTGCCAGCAGTTTAGCGTTAATGTCCGGCTACACCTTC. Amino acids: CASSLALMSGYTF.

This clone was picked up a small number of times. The chain couples TRBV7-9 to TRBJ1-4; D uncertain. V was clipped by 5 bases and J by 5 bases, with 15 bases between them. The CDR3 length is 15 residues. Germline CDR1 and CDR2: SEHNR and FQNEAQ (reference sequence). The CDR3 bases are TGTGCCAGCAGCCCCGACACATCTAGAAATGAAAAACTGTTTTTT. It translates to CASSPDTSRNEKLFF. The full variable domain, with the rest looked up from reference TRBV7-9 and TRBJ1-4, is DTGVSQNPRHKITKRGQNVTFRCDPISEHNRLYWYRQTLGQGPEFLTYFQNEAQLEKSRLLSDRFSAERPKGSFSTLEIQRTEQGDSAMYLCASSPDTSRNEKLFFGSGTQLSVL.

The rearrangement links TRBV7-9 to TRBJ2-7; D perhaps matches TRBD1 (6 bases). CDR1 and CDR2 (germline): SEHNR, FQNEAQ (reference sequence). V was shortened by 5 bases and J by 1 base, with 15 bases between the two germline ends. This CDR3 has 15 residues. In nucleotides, the CDR3 is TGTGCCAGCAGCCATAGGACAGCTATTTCCTACGAGCAGTACTTC. This translates into CASSHRTAISYEQYF.

This clone has more than one count but fewer than ten. The rearrangement links TRBV7-3 to TRBJ2-2; the D gene is possibly TRBD2 (6 bases). The CDR3 extends over 14 amino acids. V lost 1 base and J 12 bases, leaving 15 bases between the germline ends. CDR1 SGHTA and CDR2 FQGTGA come from the germline V gene. The CDR3 sequence: CASSLNARGLQLFF. In DNA form, the CDR3 reads TGTGCCAGCAGCTTAAACGCGCGGGGTCTACAGCTGTTTTTT.

The V gene is TRBV28, the J gene TRBJ1-1, with a tentative D call TRBD1 (6 bases). Germline V gives CDR1 MDHEN, CDR2 SYDVKM. The CDR3 is made up of 15 amino acids. Trimming took 5 bases from V and 5 from J, leaving 18 bases between them. The chain's CDR3 is CASSQVRGLRTEAFF. CDR3 DNA sequence: TGTGCCAGCAGTCAAGTCAGGGGCCTTCGGACTGAAGCTTTCTTT.

This clone was counted ten times or more. The genes are TRBV5-1 and TRBJ1-5; no definite D call. The ends were cut back, 6 bases at V and 1 base at J, with 14 bases in the middle. Looked up from germline, CDR1 is SGHRS and CDR2 is YFSETQ. The CDR3 contains 15 residues. CDR3 DNA: TGCGCCAGCAAACAAAATTTTGGAAGCAATCAGCCCCAGCATTTT. Residues: CASKQNFGSNQPQHF.